This TCR beta chain was sequenced during a study of cytomegalovirus exposure and HLA in healthy donors. Germline lookup yields CDR1 MNHEY and CDR2 SMNVEV (reference sequence). With 6 bases removed from V and 7 bases from J, the gap between germline ends came to 8 bases. This CDR3 is built from 11 residues. Regarding the study as a whole: Cytomegalovirus association was assigned to 170 or so TCR beta chains.

The PCR used 60 Vbeta and 13 Jbeta primers. Methods used by the authors: The authors later counted roughly 76 million unique TCR beta chains, 9 million to 14 million of them shared. Produced via immunoSEQ multiplex PCR; TCRdb's table is partial and in-frame only. V and J calls and clone size are copied from that table; D and trimming were computed from the DNA. There are about 96,000 clones in the sample, with 3% to 4% held by the top ten. Comment on this clone: Its specificity is unknown.

The specimen sequenced was PBMCs. V gene TRBV27 combines with J gene TRBJ2-3; D unclear. The receptor was isolated from a woman aged 30 to 39 in good health and CMV-seronegative. The CDR3, as DNA: TGTGCCAGCAGCTTCTATAATACGCAGTATTTT. Translating it yields CASSFYNTQYF.